This T cell receptor (beta chain) was recorded in a study of blood T cell repertoires in COVID-19. Method: immunoSEQ multiplex PCR; TCRdb's copy keeps in-frame clones and lacks some. The sample records fewer than 300,000 clones, 75% to 90% being singletons. Trimming stripped 5 bases from V and 2 bases from J, with 11 bases between. The CDR3 has 14 residues. CDR1 is MRHNA and CDR2 is SNTAGT in the germline V gene. Sequenced material: peripheral blood. The chain uses TRBV6-4 and TRBJ2-3, with unresolved D. The TCR sequence derives from a middle-aged woman who had recovered from COVID-19. The DNA of the CDR3 is TGTGCCAGCAGTCGTGGCCAGTCCACAGATACGCAGTATTTT. This gives the protein CASSRGQSTDTQYF.